Listed here are 21 T cell receptor beta chains from one sample, sequenced in a study of CD8+ T cells in alopecia areata listed by TCRdb under 2018. Library preparation employed the immunoSEQ multiplex PCR assay. For TCR sequencing, RNA was extracted from every sample and reverse transcribed into cDNA to serve as template. As stored in TCRdb, this immuneACCESS dataset retains in-frame rearrangements with V and J assigned. A fraction of the clones does not appear; measured against another copy, unresolved V genes explain less than half of the discrepancy, and the remainder lacks a known reason. Across this sample, some 110,000 clones were tabulated and none appeared just once. About 19% of the sample belongs to the ten largest clones. Source material: lesional skin. The receptor source for this set is a C3H/HeJ mouse with alopecia areata. The MHC haplotype for this mouse line is H2-k.

This clone was counted between two and nine times. Gene names follow the mouse nomenclature. Read coverage stops 4 residues before the CDR3 terminus; the germline J gene supplies the remainder. V and J are TRBV19 and TRBJ2-7; 11 positions agree with TRBD2. The junction had 6 bases not matched to a gene; V was cut back by 4 bases and J by 0 bases. There are 16 residues in the CDR3. Germline V gene sequence: CDR1 FNHDT, CDR2 SITEND (reference sequence). The CDR3 bases that were read are TGTGCCAGCAGTCACTGGGGGGGCGCCAGCTCCTAT. This codes for CASSHWGGASSY. The entire CDR3 sequence reads CASSHWGGASSYEQYF.

Details on this clone: These gene names are mouse names. The observed sequence ends 4 residues before the CDR3 terminus, with the missing tail filled in from the germline J gene. The genes are TRBV1 and TRBJ2-2; 8 nucleotides agree with TRBD1. This CDR3 spans 15 amino acids. Germline V CDR1 and CDR2: NSQYPW, LRSPGD (reference sequence). V lost 4 bases and J lost 4; bases outside the gene matches: 5. Incomplete CDR3 DNA: TGCACCTGCAGTGGGACAGGGACGCGCACCGGG. It encodes CTCSGTGTRTG. The entire CDR3 protein reads CTCSGTGTRTGQLYF.

This clone was detected a few times. Any gene name here is a mouse gene name. From the germline J gene comes the end of the CDR3, since the read stops 4 residues before it. This chain connects TRBV5 to TRBJ2-3, with 7 bases identical to TRBD2. The length of the CDR3 is 13 residues. Unmatched junction bases numbered 3, after V lost 8 bases and J lost 1 base. Per germline, CDR1 LGHNA and CDR2 YNLKQL (reference sequence). This chain's CDR3 is CASAGGGAETLYF. The sequenced CDR3 bases are TGTGCCAGCGCGGGGGGGGGTGCAGAA.

Notes on this clone: These gene names are mouse names. Read sequence stops 4 residues before the CDR3 end, and the germline J gene provides the missing end. The rearrangement uses TRBV19 and TRBJ1-1, with TRBD1 identical over 7 bases. V lost 5 bases to trimming and J lost 1 base; unmatched junction nucleotides: 5. The germline V gene has CDR1 FNHDT and CDR2 SITEND (reference sequence). This CDR3 is built from 14 residues. The CDR3: CASSLRQGNTEVFF. Partial CDR3 DNA: TGTGCCAGCAGCCTTAGACAGGGAAACACA.

The sample holds many counts of this clone. Germline and genes: mouse. The read ends 4 residues shy of where the CDR3 ends; the end is completed using the germline J gene. The same CDR3 is also encoded by other DNA sequences in this sample. The V gene is TRBV13-3, the J gene TRBJ2-7, with 7 bases fitting TRBD2. V gave up 2 bases and J gave up 0 bases; unmatched junction bases: 2. The CDR3 has 14 amino acids. CDR1 is NNHDY and CDR2 is SYVADS in the germline V gene. The covered CDR3 bases are TGTGCCAGCAGTGAAGGACTGGCCTCCTAT. It yields the protein CASSEGLASY. The whole CDR3 reads CASSEGLASYEQYF.

This clone appeared a few times. Germline and genes: mouse. Sequencing ends 4 residues short of the CDR3 end; the germline J gene provides the rest. The rearrangement uses TRBV13-3 and TRBJ2-1, with 10 nucleotides matching TRBD1. From germline, CDR1 is NNHDY and CDR2 SYVADS. V lost 3 bases, J lost 3 bases, and 9 bases stayed unmatched. The CDR3 is 17 residues long. The CDR3: CASSGQGASSIYAEQFF. The CDR3 bases that were read are TGTGCCAGCAGTGGACAGGGGGCTTCGTCCATCTATGCT.

This clone was detected many times. Mouse names are used for the genes. The CDR3 end lies 4 residues beyond the end of the read and is filled in from the germline J gene. This chain joins TRBV13-2 and TRBJ1-1, with D perhaps matching TRBD1 (5 bases). Between the trimmed V and J ends, which lost 0 bases and 0 bases, there was a span of 6 bases. Per germline, CDR1 NNHNN and CDR2 SYGAGS (reference sequence). The CDR3 runs 14 residues. The part of the CDR3 DNA that was read is TGTGCCAGCGGTGATGGGACAACAAACACA. Residues: CASGDGTTNT. The whole CDR3 reads CASGDGTTNTEVFF.

This clone appeared a few times. The protein here is the DNA translation, as the TCRdb protein differs from it at residue 11. These gene names are mouse names. The sequenced fragment ends 3 residues before the CDR3 boundary, so the rest is inferred from the germline J gene. The rearrangement links TRBV19 to TRBJ1-6; D is possibly TRBD1 (6 bases). TRBJ1-6 is known as an ORF, though its function is uncertain. The ends were cut back, 6 bases at V and 7 bases at J, with 14 bases in the middle. Germline V gene lookup returns CDR1 FNHDT and CDR2 SITEND (reference sequence). The CDR3 covers 14 residues. CDR3 bases read: TGTGCCAGCAACGCAGGGGTTCGGAATTCGCCC. Its protein is CASNAGVRNSP. The complete CDR3 sequence is CASNAGVRNSPLYF.

This clone was counted between two and nine times. Here the gene names and germline are mouse. The CDR3 extends 4 residues past the end of the read, so its final part is completed from the germline J gene. The rearrangement links TRBV17 to TRBJ2-4; 9 bases match TRBD1. Per the germline V gene, CDR1 is MNHDT and CDR2 is YYDKIL. This CDR3 has 15 amino acids. CDR3 DNA (partial): TGTGCTAGCAGTAGAGATCGGGGACAGGGAAAC. Amino acids: CASSRDRGQGN. The full-length CDR3 reads as CASSRDRGQGNTLYF.

As for this clone: The germline and genes are mouse ones. The read terminates 4 residues ahead of where the CDR3 ends, so the germline J gene completes it. This chain uses TRBV13-3 with TRBJ2-5, with 10 nucleotides matching TRBD1. This CDR3 has 16 amino acids. Losses at the gene ends were 5 bases for V and 0 bases for J; bases not matched to a gene: 6. The V gene's germline CDR1 is NNHDY and CDR2 SYVADS. The DNA read from the CDR3 is TGTGCCAGCAGCACGGGACAGGGGATTAACCAAGAC. Translation: CASSTGQGINQD. The whole CDR3 protein is CASSTGQGINQDTQYF.

This clone was detected a few times. Gene names and germline match the mouse. The read ends 4 residues before the CDR3 terminus; that terminus is restored from the germline J gene. V and J are TRBV13-3 and TRBJ2-7, with 7 bases fitting TRBD2. The length of the CDR3 is 13 residues. The germline CDR1 and CDR2 sequences are NNHDY and SYVADS. The CDR3 sequence: CASSPGLGDEQYF. The sequenced part of the CDR3 DNA is TGTGCCAGCAGTCCGGGGCTGGGGGAT.

In this sample, this clone turned up a few times. Gene names follow the mouse nomenclature. The read ends 4 residues early relative to the CDR3; the germline J gene fills the gap. The chain joins TRBV1 to TRBJ1-2; TRBD1 matches 10 bases. Germline CDR1 and CDR2: NSQYPW and LRSPGD (reference sequence). V lost 0 bases, J lost 0 bases, and 4 bases stayed unmatched. The CDR3 is made up of 17 amino acids. CDR3 protein: CTCSADLDRGTNSDYTF. The DNA read from the CDR3 is TGCACCTGCAGTGCAGATTTGGACAGGGGGACAAACTCC. Based on the CDR3 plus reference TRBV1 and TRBJ1-2, the full variable domain is VTLLEQNPRWRLVPRGQAVNLRCILKNSQYPWMSWYQQDLQKQLQWLFTLRSPGDKEVKSLPGADYLATRVTDTELRLQVANMSQGRTLYCTCSADLDRGTNSDYTFGSGTRLLVI.

This clone was seen a handful of times. Gene names and germline match the mouse. Coverage ceases 4 residues before the CDR3 finishes, and the germline J gene fills in the end. The V gene is TRBV13-3, the J gene TRBJ2-5; 8 bases agree with TRBD2. The germline V gene encodes CDR1 NNHDY and CDR2 SYVADS. The CDR3 consists of 14 residues. Partial CDR3 DNA: TGTGCCAGCAGTCTCTGGGGGGCGGAAGAC. It codes for CASSLWGAED. The full CDR3 protein is CASSLWGAEDTQYF.

About this clone: Genes and germline come from the mouse. The read ends 4 residues early relative to the CDR3; the germline J gene fills the gap. This chain connects TRBV13-3 to TRBJ1-2; 7 bases fit TRBD1. After removal of 4 bases from V and 4 bases from J, the junction contained 4 bases not matched to a gene. The CDR3 runs to 13 residues. CDR1 is NNHDY and CDR2 is SYVADS in the germline V gene. The CDR3 sequence: CASSIGGFSDYTF. CDR3 DNA (partial): TGTGCCAGCAGTATAGGGGGCTTCTCC.

At least ten counts were recorded for this clone. Gene labels here are mouse ones. Read sequence stops 4 residues before the CDR3 end, and the germline J gene provides the missing end. The V and J genes are TRBV13-3 and TRBJ2-1, with 11 nucleotides matching TRBD2. This CDR3 has 17 residues. CDR1 is NNHDY, CDR2 SYVADS, per germline. The V and J ends lost 2 bases and 2 bases, in that order; junction bases with no gene match: 6. Partial CDR3 DNA: TGTGCCAGCAGTGACACGGGACTGGGGGTTTACTATGCT. This encodes CASSDTGLGVYYA. The full CDR3 is CASSDTGLGVYYAEQFF.

In the case of this clone: Gene names refer to mouse genes. With the read ending 4 residues before the CDR3 end, the germline J gene is used to fill in that end. The chain uses TRBV13-3 and TRBJ2-1, with TRBD2 matching over 7 bases. This CDR3 is 14 amino acids long. Germline lookup yields CDR1 NNHDY and CDR2 SYVADS. The junction had 4 bases not matched to a gene; V was cut back by 5 bases and J by 2 bases. Partial CDR3 DNA: TGTGCCAGCAGCGTGGGGGGAGACTATGCT. It yields the protein CASSVGGDYA. The complete CDR3 reads CASSVGGDYAEQFF.

This clone showed up just a few times. The gene names here belong to mouse. The read terminates 4 residues ahead of where the CDR3 ends, so the germline J gene completes it. This chain uses TRBV13-3 with TRBJ2-5; 14 nucleotides match TRBD2. This CDR3 region has 15 residues. CDR1 is NNHDY and CDR2 is SYVADS in the germline V gene. CDR3 sequence: CASSRDWGGEDTQYF. The DNA read from the CDR3 is TGTGCCAGCAGTCGGGACTGGGGGGGCGAAGAC.

In its sample, this clone was seen a few times. The gene names given are mouse names. The read stops 4 residues short of the end of the CDR3; the missing end is completed from the germline J gene. V and J are TRBV13-3 and TRBJ2-4; 9 nucleotides align to TRBD2. This CDR3 has 14 residues. The germline CDR1 and CDR2 sequences are NNHDY and SYVADS. V was pared by 6 bases and J by 0 bases, with 2 bases of the junction left unmatched. This CDR3 is CASTWGGSQNTLYF. The covered CDR3 bases are TGTGCCAGCACCTGGGGGGGAAGTCAAAAC.

Of note for this clone: Genes and germline come from the mouse. CDR3 protein: CASTSGNYAEQFF. The CDR3 DNA, read in part, is TGTGCCAGCACTTCTGGGAACTATGCT. The J gene is TRBJ2-1, the V gene TRBV13-3; possibly TRBD2 for D (5 bases). Read data end 4 residues before the CDR3 end; the end is taken from the germline J gene. Germline CDR1 is NNHDY and CDR2 is SYVADS. There are 13 residues in the CDR3. The V end lost 6 bases, the J end lost 1 base, and 8 bases lay between the germline ends.

This clone was seen more than once but under ten times. Any gene name here is a mouse gene name. With the read ending 4 residues before the CDR3 end, the germline J gene is used to fill in that end. The chain employs TRBV1 and TRBJ2-7; 11 bases are a match to TRBD2. Germline loops: CDR1 NSQYPW, CDR2 LRSPGD (reference sequence). This CDR3 is 15 amino acids long. The CDR3 is CTCSASTGGDYEQYF. Incomplete CDR3 DNA: TGCACCTGCAGTGCATCGACTGGGGGGGATTAT. Variable domain in full (rest from reference TRBV1 and TRBJ2-7): VTLLEQNPRWRLVPRGQAVNLRCILKNSQYPWMSWYQQDLQKQLQWLFTLRSPGDKEVKSLPGADYLATRVTDTELRLQVANMSQGRTLYCTCSASTGGDYEQYFGPGTRLTVL.

This clone came up a few times. Gene names and germline refer to mouse. The read ends 4 residues before the CDR3 terminus; that terminus is restored from the germline J gene. V and J are TRBV1 and TRBJ2-2; perhaps TRBD1 as D (5 bases). CDR1 and CDR2 (germline): NSQYPW, LRSPGD (reference sequence). The CDR3 extends over 14 amino acids. V lost 0 bases and J 6 bases, leaving 8 bases between the germline ends. This CDR3 is CTCSAEGGAGQLYF. The CDR3 DNA, read in part, is TGCACCTGCAGTGCAGAAGGAGGGGCCGGG.